This is a list of T cell receptor beta chains from one sample in a study of T cells after yellow fever vaccination. TCRdb reprocessed the 5' RACE reads with MiXCR, giving one entry per CDR3 protein. Among a few hundred thousand distinct CDR3 sequences listed, approximately 10% were seen once. Material: CD4+ T cells sorted from PBMCs, obtained 5 days after the yellow fever booster vaccination. The source is a man aged 18 to 29 who received the YFV17D yellow fever vaccine. CDR3s include the opening cysteine and the closing phenylalanine or tryptophan. A D gene is named only where the DNA matches it firmly. The size of a clone is reported for some rows only, either as once, few or many, or as a class for expanded clones.

cdr3_aa: CASSTGGDGNTIYF
cdr3_nt: TGTGCCAGCAGTACAGGGGGTGATGGAAACACCATATATTTT
v_call: TRBV28
d_call: TRBD1
j_call: TRBJ1-3
clone_size: few

cdr3_aa: CASSRLSWSTSVQETQYF
cdr3_nt: TGTGCCAGCAGCCGCCTGAGTTGGTCGACTAGCGTCCAAGAGACCCAGTACTTC
v_call: TRBV14
d_call: TRBD2
j_call: TRBJ2-5
clone_size: few

cdr3_aa: CASSFRGADTGELFF
cdr3_nt: TGCGCCAGCAGCTTCAGAGGGGCCGACACCGGGGAGCTGTTTTTT
v_call: TRBV5-1
d_call: NA
j_call: TRBJ2-2
clone_size: NA

cdr3_aa: CASSSGQNAGETQYF
cdr3_nt: TGCGCCAGCAGCTCAGGGCAGAACGCTGGAGAGACCCAGTACTTC
v_call: TRBV5-1
d_call: NA
j_call: TRBJ2-5
clone_size: many

cdr3_aa: CASSLVGTHNEKLFF
cdr3_nt: TGCGCCAGCAGCTTGGTTGGGACCCATAATGAAAAACTGTTTTTT
v_call: TRBV5-1
d_call: NA
j_call: TRBJ1-4
clone_size: once

cdr3_aa: CSARGRLAGRYEQYF
cdr3_nt: TGCAGTGCTAGAGGACGACTAGCGGGGCGCTACGAGCAGTACTTC
v_call: TRBV20-1
d_call: TRBD2
j_call: TRBJ2-7
clone_size: NA

cdr3_aa: CSAPPGAVNSPLHF
cdr3_nt: TGCAGTGCTCCTCCCGGGGCAGTTAATTCACCCCTCCACTTT
v_call: TRBV20-1
d_call: NA
j_call: TRBJ1-6
clone_size: few

cdr3_aa: CASRETAVSGNTIYF
cdr3_nt: TGTGCCAGCAGGGAGACAGCAGTCTCTGGAAACACCATATATTTT
v_call: TRBV6-1
d_call: NA
j_call: TRBJ1-3
clone_size: few

cdr3_aa: CASRPLLSSGANVLTF
cdr3_nt: TGTGCCAGCCGACCCTTACTATCCTCTGGGGCCAACGTCCTGACTTTC
v_call: TRBV19
d_call: NA
j_call: TRBJ2-6
clone_size: few

cdr3_aa: CASNSENSGNTIYF
cdr3_nt: TGTGCCAGCAATTCCGAAAACTCTGGAAACACCATATATTTT
v_call: TRBV9
d_call: NA
j_call: TRBJ1-3
clone_size: many

cdr3_aa: CASSPYSGNYGYTF
cdr3_nt: TGTGCCAGCAGCCCTTATTCAGGGAACTATGGCTACACCTTC
v_call: TRBV7-9
d_call: NA
j_call: TRBJ1-2
clone_size: many

cdr3_aa: CASRVPAGTGEPLHF
cdr3_nt: TGCGCCAGCAGGGTGCCAGCCGGGACAGGGGAACCCCTCCACTTT
v_call: TRBV5-1
d_call: TRBD1
j_call: TRBJ1-6
clone_size: NA

cdr3_aa: CASRDEKSSYNSPLHF
cdr3_nt: TGTGCCAGCAGAGACGAAAAGAGCTCCTATAATTCACCCCTCCACTTT
v_call: TRBV7-8
d_call: NA
j_call: TRBJ1-6
clone_size: many

cdr3_aa: CSVNREIDTQYF
cdr3_nt: TGCAGCGTGAACAGGGAAATAGATACGCAGTATTTT
v_call: TRBV29-1
d_call: NA
j_call: TRBJ2-3
clone_size: many

cdr3_aa: CSATQGGLFSSGELFF
cdr3_nt: TGCAGCGCCACCCAGGGTGGACTATTTTCCTCCGGGGAGCTGTTTTTT
v_call: TRBV29-1
d_call: NA
j_call: TRBJ2-2
clone_size: NA

cdr3_aa: CASSPGPQPLNEKLFF
cdr3_nt: TGCGCCAGCAGCCCCGGACCTCAACCCCTTAATGAAAAACTGTTTTTT
v_call: TRBV5-1
d_call: NA
j_call: TRBJ1-4
clone_size: NA

cdr3_aa: CASRGVVETQYF
cdr3_nt: TGTGCCAGCAGGGGGGTTGTGGAGACCCAGTACTTC
v_call: TRBV6-6
d_call: NA
j_call: TRBJ2-5
clone_size: few

cdr3_aa: CASSYGPNTGELFF
cdr3_nt: TGTGCCAGCAGTTACGGGCCCAACACCGGGGAGCTGTTTTTT
v_call: TRBV6-2/TRBV6-3
d_call: NA
j_call: TRBJ2-2
clone_size: few

cdr3_aa: CASSQEGFSVTQYF
cdr3_nt: TGTGCCAGCAGCCAAGAAGGCTTTTCAGTTACGCAGTATTTT
v_call: TRBV4-2
d_call: NA
j_call: TRBJ2-3
clone_size: few

cdr3_aa: CASRPTPGQGRTHEQYF
cdr3_nt: TGTGCCAGCAGACCGACACCGGGACAGGGGAGAACCCACGAGCAGTACTTC
v_call: TRBV5-4
d_call: TRBD1
j_call: TRBJ2-7
clone_size: NA

cdr3_aa: CASSFNTEGEAFF
cdr3_nt: TGTGCCAGCAGTTTTAATACGGAGGGTGAAGCTTTCTTT
v_call: TRBV12-3/TRBV12-4
d_call: NA
j_call: TRBJ1-1
clone_size: few

cdr3_aa: CASSLMASRNEQFF
cdr3_nt: TGTGCCAGCAGCTTAATGGCTAGCCGCAATGAGCAGTTCTTC
v_call: TRBV7-3
d_call: NA
j_call: TRBJ2-1
clone_size: NA